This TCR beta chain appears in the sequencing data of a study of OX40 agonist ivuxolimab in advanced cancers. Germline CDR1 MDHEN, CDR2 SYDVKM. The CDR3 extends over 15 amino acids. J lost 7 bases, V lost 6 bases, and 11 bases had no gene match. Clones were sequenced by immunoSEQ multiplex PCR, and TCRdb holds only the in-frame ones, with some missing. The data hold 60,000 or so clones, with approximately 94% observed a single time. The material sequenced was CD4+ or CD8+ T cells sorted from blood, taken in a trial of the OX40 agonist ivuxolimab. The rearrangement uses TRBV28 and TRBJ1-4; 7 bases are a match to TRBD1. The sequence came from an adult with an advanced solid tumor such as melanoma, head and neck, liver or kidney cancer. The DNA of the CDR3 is TGTGCCAGCAGCCACCCAGGGGGGGCCCTTGAAAAACTGTTTTTT. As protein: CASSHPGGALEKLFF.